This paragraph covers one T cell receptor beta chain sequence. What it binds is unknown. This entry is derived from a study of CXCR3-negative and CXCR3-positive naive CD8 T cells. Whole-study results and caveats: CXCR3-expressing naive cells carried TRB CDR3s more hydrophobic than those of CXCR3-negative naive cells. Comparison of naive CXCR3-negative and CXCR3-positive cells revealed similar TRBV-TRBJ usage, while memory cells differed.

In preparing the TRB cDNA libraries, 5' RACE with UMI labels was used. From its re-call of the 5' RACE reads, TCRdb lists each CDR3 protein once, without DNA. The sample data list some 150,000 distinct CDR3 sequences. The sequencing input was naive CXCR3+ CD8+ T cells from blood. Subset meaning: CD45RO-CCR7+CD27+CD95- naive CD8+ T cells expressing CXCR3 (TNR3+). This clonotype originated in a human donor in good health. Some clones in this sample may be carry-over from other donors' samples.

The CDR3 loop is CARKTLTGANVLTF. The chain employs TRBV7-9 and TRBJ2-6; TCRdb's D call, TRBD1, is unchecked because there is no DNA. Germline V gene sequence: CDR1 SEHNR, CDR2 FQNEAQ (reference sequence). The CDR3 runs to 14 residues. The entire variable domain, with the rest obtained from reference TRBV7-9 and TRBJ2-6, is as follows: DTGVSQNPRHKITKRGQNVTFRCDPISEHNRLYWYRQTLGQGPEFLTYFQNEAQLEKSRLLSDRFSAERPKGSFSTLEIQRTEQGDSAMYLCARKTLTGANVLTFGAGSRLTVL.